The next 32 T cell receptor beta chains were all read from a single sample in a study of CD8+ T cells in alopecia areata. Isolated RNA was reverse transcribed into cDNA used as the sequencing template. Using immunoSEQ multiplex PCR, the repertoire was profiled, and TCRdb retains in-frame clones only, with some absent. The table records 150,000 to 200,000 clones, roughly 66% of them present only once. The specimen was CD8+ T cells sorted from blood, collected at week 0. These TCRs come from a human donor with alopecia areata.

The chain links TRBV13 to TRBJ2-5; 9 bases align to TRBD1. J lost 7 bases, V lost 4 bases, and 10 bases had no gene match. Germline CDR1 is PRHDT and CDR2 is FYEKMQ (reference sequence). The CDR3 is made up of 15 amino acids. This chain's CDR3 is CASSSGTGLHPTQYF. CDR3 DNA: TGTGCCAGCAGCTCCGGGACAGGGCTCCACCCGACCCAGTACTTC.

For the CDR3, the DNA is TGTGCCAGCAGCCGGGAGGTGTGGGGAGAGACCCAGTACTTC. Translated, it gives CASSREVWGETQYF. This chain connects TRBV5-6 to TRBJ2-5; 7 positions agree with TRBD2. This CDR3 contains 14 residues. Germline V gives CDR1 SGHDT, CDR2 YYEEEE. The J segment lost 4 bases and the V segment lost 4 bases, leaving 7 bases of the junction unmatched.

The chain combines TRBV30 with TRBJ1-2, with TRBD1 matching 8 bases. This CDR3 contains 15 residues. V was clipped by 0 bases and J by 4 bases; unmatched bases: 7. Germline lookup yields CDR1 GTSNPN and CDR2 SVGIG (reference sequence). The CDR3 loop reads CAWSVGAGGLYGYTF. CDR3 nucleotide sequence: TGTGCCTGGAGTGTAGGAGCAGGGGGCCTCTATGGCTACACCTTC.

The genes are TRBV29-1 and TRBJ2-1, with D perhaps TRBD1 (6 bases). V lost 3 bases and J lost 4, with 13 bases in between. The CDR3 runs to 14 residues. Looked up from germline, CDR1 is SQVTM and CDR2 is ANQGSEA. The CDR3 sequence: CSVEDSFSYNEQFF. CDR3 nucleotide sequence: TGCAGCGTTGAGGACAGTTTCTCTTACAATGAGCAGTTCTTC.

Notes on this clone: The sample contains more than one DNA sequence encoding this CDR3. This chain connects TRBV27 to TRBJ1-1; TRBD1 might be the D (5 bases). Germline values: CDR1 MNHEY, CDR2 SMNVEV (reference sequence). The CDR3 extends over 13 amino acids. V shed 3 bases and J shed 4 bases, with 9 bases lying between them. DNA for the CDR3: TGTGCCAGCAGTTTGGGGGGTGGCACTGAAGCTTTCTTT. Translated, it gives CASSLGGGTEAFF.

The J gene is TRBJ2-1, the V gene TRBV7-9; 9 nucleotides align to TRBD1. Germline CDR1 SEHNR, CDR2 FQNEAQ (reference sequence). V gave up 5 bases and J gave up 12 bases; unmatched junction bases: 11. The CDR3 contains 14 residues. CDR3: CASSQVPGQGRQFF. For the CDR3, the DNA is TGTGCCAGCAGCCAGGTCCCGGGACAGGGTAGGCAGTTCTTC. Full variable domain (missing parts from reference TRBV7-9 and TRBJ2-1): DTGVSQNPRHKITKRGQNVTFRCDPISEHNRLYWYRQTLGQGPEFLTYFQNEAQLEKSRLLSDRFSAERPKGSFSTLEIQRTEQGDSAMYLCASSQVPGQGRQFFGPGTRLTVL.

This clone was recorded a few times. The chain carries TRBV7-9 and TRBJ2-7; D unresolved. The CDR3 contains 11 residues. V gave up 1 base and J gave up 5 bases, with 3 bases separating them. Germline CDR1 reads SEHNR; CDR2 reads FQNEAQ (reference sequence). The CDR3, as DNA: TGTGCCAGCAGCTTAGGGAACGAGCAGTACTTC. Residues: CASSLGNEQYF.

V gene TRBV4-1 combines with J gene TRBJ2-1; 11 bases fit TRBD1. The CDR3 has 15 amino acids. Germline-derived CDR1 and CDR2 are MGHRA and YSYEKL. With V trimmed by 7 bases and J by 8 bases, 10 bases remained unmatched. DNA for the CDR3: TGCGCCAGCACACGAGGGGGACAGGGGGGATATGAGCAGTTCTTC. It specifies CASTRGGQGGYEQFF.

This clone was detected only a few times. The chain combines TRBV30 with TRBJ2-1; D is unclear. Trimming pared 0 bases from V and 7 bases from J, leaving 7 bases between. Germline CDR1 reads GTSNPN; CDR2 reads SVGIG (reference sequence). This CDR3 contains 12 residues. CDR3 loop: CAWSVAHNEQFF. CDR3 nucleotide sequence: TGTGCCTGGAGTGTAGCACATAATGAGCAGTTCTTC.

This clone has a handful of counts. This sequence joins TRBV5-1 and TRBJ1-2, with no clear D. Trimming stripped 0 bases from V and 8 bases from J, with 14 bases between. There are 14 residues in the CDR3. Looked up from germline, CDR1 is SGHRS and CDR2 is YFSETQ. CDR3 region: CASSLAGTVDGYTF. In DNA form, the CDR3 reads TGCGCCAGCAGCTTGGCGGGCACAGTGGACGGCTACACCTTC. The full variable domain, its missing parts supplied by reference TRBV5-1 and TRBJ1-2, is KAGVTQTPRYLIKTRGQQVTLSCSPISGHRSVSWYQQTPGQGLQFLFEYFSETQRNKGNFPGRFSGRQFSNSRSEMNVSTLELGDSALYLCASSLAGTVDGYTFGSGTRLTVV.

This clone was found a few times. Here the CDR3 DNA reads TGTGCCAGGCACGGGACAGGGAAAGGGGGGTACGAGCAGTACTTC. As protein: CARHGTGKGGYEQYF. This rearrangement joins TRBV6-5 to TRBJ2-7, with 9 bases that match TRBD1. CDR3 size: 15 residues. V shed 9 bases and J 4 bases; nucleotides not matched to a gene: 13. Germline CDR1 is MNHEY and CDR2 is SVGAGI.

The CDR3 sequence is CASSFARQANTEAFF. CDR3 in DNA: TGTGCCAGCAGCTTCGCTCGACAGGCGAACACTGAAGCTTTCTTT. The genes are TRBV5-6 and TRBJ1-1, with D possibly TRBD1 on 6 matching bases. The V end lost 2 bases, the J end lost 1 base, and 12 bases lay between the germline ends. Germline lookup yields CDR1 SGHDT and CDR2 YYEEEE. CDR3 length equals 15 residues.

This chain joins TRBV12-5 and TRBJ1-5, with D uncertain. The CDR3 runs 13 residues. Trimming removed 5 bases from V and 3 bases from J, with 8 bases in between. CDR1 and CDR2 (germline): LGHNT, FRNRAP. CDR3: CASGPSSNQPQHF. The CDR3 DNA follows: TGTGCTAGTGGTCCCAGCTCCAATCAGCCCCAGCATTTT.

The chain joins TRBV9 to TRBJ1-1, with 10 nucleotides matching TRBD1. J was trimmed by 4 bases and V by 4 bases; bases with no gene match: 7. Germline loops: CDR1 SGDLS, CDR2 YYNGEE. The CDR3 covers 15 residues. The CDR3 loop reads CASSPKRTGGTEAFF. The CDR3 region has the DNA TGTGCCAGCAGCCCGAAGCGGACAGGGGGCACTGAAGCTTTCTTT.

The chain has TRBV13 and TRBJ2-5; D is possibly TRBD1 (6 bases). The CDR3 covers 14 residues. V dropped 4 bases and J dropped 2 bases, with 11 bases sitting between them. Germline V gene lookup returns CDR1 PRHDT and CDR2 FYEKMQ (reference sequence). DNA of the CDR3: TGTGCCAGCAGCTCACAGGGCCCTCAAGAGACCCAGTACTTC. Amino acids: CASSSQGPQETQYF.

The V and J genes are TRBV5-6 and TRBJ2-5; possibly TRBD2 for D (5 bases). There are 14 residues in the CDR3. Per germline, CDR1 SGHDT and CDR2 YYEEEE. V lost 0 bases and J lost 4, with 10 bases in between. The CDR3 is CASSLGRGVETQYF. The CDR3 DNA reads TGTGCCAGCAGCTTGGGTCGGGGAGTAGAGACCCAGTACTTC.

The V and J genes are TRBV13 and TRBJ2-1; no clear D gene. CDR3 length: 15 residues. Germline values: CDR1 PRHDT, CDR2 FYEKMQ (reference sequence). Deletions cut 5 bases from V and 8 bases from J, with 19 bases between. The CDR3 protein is CASSPWSPQWDEQFF. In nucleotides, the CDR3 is TGTGCCAGCAGCCCTTGGAGCCCACAGTGGGATGAGCAGTTCTTC. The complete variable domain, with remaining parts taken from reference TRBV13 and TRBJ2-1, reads AAGVIQSPRHLIKEKRETATLKCYPIPRHDTVYWYQQGPGQDPQFLISFYEKMQSDKGSIPDRFSAQQFSDYHSELNMSSLELGDSALYFCASSPWSPQWDEQFFGPGTRLTVL.

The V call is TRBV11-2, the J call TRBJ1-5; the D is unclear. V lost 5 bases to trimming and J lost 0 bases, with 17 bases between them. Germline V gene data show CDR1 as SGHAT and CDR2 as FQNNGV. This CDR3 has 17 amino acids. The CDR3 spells CASSLTTAYHSNQPQHF. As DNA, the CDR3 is TGTGCCAGCAGCCTGACTACGGCTTATCATAGCAATCAGCCCCAGCATTTT.

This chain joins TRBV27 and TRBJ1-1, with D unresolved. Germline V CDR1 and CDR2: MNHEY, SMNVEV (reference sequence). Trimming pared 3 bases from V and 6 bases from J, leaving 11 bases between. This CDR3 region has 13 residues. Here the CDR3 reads CASSFGSAAEAFF. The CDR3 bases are TGTGCCAGCAGTTTCGGGAGTGCGGCTGAAGCTTTCTTT.

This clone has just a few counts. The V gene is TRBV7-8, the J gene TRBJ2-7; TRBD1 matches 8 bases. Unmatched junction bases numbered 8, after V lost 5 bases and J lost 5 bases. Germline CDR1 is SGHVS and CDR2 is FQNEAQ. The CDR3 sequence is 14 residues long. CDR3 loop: CASSPRQGSNEQYF. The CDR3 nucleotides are TGTGCCAGCAGCCCTCGACAGGGGAGCAACGAGCAGTACTTC.

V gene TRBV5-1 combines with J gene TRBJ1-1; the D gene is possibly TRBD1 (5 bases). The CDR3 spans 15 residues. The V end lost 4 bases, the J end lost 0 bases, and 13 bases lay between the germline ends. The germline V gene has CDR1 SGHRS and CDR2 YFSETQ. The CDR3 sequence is CASSLGDGMNTEAFF. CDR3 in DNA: TGCGCCAGCAGCCTAGGGGACGGCATGAACACTGAAGCTTTCTTT.

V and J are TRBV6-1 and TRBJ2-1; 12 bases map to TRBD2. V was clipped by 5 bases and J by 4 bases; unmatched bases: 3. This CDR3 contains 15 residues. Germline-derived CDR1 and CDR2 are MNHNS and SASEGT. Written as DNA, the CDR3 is TGTGCCAGCAGTTTCCTAGCGGGGGGGTACAATGAGCAGTTCTTC. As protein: CASSFLAGGYNEQFF.

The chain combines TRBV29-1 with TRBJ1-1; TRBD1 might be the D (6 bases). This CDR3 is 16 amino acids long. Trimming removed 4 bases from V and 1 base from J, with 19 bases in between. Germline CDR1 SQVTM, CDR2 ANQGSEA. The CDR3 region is CSVVGEPGHKNTEAFF. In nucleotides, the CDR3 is TGCAGCGTTGTGGGGGAACCGGGACACAAGAACACTGAAGCTTTCTTT.

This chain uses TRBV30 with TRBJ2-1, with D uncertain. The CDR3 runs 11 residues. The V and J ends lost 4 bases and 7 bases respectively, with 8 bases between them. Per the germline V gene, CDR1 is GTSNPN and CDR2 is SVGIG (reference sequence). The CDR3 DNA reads TGTGCCTGGAATATGCCTAATGAGCAGTTCTTC. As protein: CAWNMPNEQFF.

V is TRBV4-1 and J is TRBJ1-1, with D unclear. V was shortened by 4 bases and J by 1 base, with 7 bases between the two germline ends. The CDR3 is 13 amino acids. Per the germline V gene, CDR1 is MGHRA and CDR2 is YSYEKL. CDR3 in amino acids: CASSPTWNTEAFF. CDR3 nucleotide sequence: TGCGCCAGCAGCCCCACGTGGAACACTGAAGCTTTCTTT.

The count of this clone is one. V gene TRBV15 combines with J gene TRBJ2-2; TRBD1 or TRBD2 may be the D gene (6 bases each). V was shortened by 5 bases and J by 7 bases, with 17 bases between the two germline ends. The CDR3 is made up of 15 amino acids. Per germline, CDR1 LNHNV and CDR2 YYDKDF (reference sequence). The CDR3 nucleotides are TGTGCCACCAGCGGGGCAGGGGAGGCCGGCGGGGAGCTGTTTTTT. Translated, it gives CATSGAGEAGGELFF.

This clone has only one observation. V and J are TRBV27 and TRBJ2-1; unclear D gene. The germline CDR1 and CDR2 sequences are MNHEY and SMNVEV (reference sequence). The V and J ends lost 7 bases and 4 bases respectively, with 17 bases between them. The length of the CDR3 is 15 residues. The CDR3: CASNHGDKWYNEQFF. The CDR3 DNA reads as TGTGCCAGCAACCACGGAGACAAATGGTACAATGAGCAGTTCTTC.

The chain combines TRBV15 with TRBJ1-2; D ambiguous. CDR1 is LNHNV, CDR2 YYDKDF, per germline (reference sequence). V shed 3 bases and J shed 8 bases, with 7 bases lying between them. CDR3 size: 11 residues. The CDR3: CATSSPGGYTF. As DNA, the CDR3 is TGTGCCACCAGCAGCCCCGGGGGCTACACCTTC.

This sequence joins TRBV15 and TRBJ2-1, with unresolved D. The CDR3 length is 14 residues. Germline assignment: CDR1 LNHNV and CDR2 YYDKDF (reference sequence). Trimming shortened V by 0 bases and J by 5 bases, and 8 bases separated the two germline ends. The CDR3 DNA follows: TGTGCCACCAGCAGAGACCTGATGAACAATGAGCAGTTCTTC. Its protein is CATSRDLMNNEQFF. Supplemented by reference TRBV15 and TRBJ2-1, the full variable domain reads DAMVIQNPRYQVTQFGKPVTLSCSQTLNHNVMYWYQQKSSQAPKLLFHYYDKDFNNEADTPDNFQSRRPNTSFCFLDIRSPGLGDTAMYLCATSRDLMNNEQFFGPGTRLTVL.

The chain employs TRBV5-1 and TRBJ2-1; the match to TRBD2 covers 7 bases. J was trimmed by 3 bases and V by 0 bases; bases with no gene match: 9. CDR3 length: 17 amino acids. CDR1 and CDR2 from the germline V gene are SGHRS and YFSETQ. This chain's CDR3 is CASSLEAGVSLYNEQFF. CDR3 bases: TGCGCCAGCAGCTTGGAGGCGGGGGTATCTCTCTACAATGAGCAGTTCTTC.

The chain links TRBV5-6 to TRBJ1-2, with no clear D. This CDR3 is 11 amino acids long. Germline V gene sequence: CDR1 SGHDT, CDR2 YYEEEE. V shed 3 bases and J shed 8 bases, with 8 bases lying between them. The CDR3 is CASSYGMGYTF. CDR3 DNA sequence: TGTGCCAGCAGCTACGGAATGGGCTACACCTTC.

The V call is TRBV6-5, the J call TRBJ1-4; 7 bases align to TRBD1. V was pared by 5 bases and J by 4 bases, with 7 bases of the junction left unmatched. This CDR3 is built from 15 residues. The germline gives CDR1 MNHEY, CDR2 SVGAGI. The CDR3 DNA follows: TGTGCCAGCAGTCCGATGGACAGGATTAATGAAAAACTGTTTTTT. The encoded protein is CASSPMDRINEKLFF.